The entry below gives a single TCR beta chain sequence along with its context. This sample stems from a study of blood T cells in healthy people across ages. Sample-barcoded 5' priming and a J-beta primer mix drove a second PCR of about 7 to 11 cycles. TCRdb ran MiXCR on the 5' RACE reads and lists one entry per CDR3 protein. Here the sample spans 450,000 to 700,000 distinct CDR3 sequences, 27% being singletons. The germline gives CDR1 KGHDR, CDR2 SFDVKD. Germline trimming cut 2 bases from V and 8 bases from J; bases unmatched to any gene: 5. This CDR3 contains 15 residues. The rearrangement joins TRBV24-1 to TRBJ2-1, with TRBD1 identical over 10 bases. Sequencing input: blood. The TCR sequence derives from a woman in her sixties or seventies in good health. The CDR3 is CATSDSGQGWDEQFF. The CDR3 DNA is TGTGCCACCAGTGATTCGGGACAGGGGTGGGATGAGCAGTTCTTC.